These 24 T cell receptor beta chains came from one sample sequenced in a study of blood T cell repertoires in COVID-19. The repertoire was sequenced with immunoSEQ multiplex PCR; TCRdb's copy has only in-frame clones and lacks some. The data show under 200,000 clones, with approximately 87% seen just once and about 10% held by the top ten. The sample taken for sequencing was peripheral blood. The receptors come from a woman aged 60-75 years with COVID-19, enrolled during active disease.

The V gene is TRBV7-9, the J gene TRBJ1-6; no clear D. Germline-derived CDR1 and CDR2 are SEHNR and FQNEAQ (reference sequence). V was shortened by 1 base and J by 7 bases, with 17 bases between the two germline ends. The CDR3 consists of 17 residues. The DNA of the CDR3 is TGTGCCAGCAGCTTAGGCTCCTCCGGGAAACTAAATTCACCCCTCCACTTT. It specifies CASSLGSSGKLNSPLHF.

The rearrangement joins TRBV5-1 to TRBJ2-1; 9 positions match TRBD2. Per germline, CDR1 SGHRS and CDR2 YFSETQ. This CDR3 spans 17 amino acids. V gave up 2 bases and J gave up 0 bases; unmatched junction bases: 6. CDR3 residues: CASSFRTSASSYNEQFF. The CDR3 nucleotides read TGCGCCAGCAGCTTTCGGACTAGCGCAAGCTCCTACAATGAGCAGTTCTTC.

Of note for this clone: The sample has other DNA sequences that encode this CDR3 too. This chain's CDR3 is CASSIGENTEAFF. The CDR3 DNA reads TGTGCCAGTAGTATAGGCGAAAACACTGAAGCTTTCTTT. The chain employs TRBV19 and TRBJ1-1; D is uncertain. The ends were cut back, 1 base at V and 2 bases at J, with 5 bases in the middle. The CDR3 length is 13 residues. Germline CDR1 reads LNHDA; CDR2 reads SQIVND (reference sequence).

The chain couples TRBV7-9 to TRBJ1-2; D is uncertain. This CDR3 comprises 15 residues. Per germline, CDR1 SEHNR and CDR2 FQNEAQ (reference sequence). V lost 1 base and J lost 0, with 9 bases in between. As DNA, the CDR3 is TGTGCCAGCAGCTTAGGACGGAGAGCTAACTATGGCTACACCTTC. It specifies CASSLGRRANYGYTF.

The rearrangement uses TRBV6-2 or TRBV6-3 and TRBJ2-2, with D perhaps matching TRBD2 (5 bases). This CDR3 has 13 amino acids. Germline loops: CDR1 MNHEY, CDR2 SVGEGT. V was clipped by 6 bases and J by 6 bases, with 11 bases between them. The CDR3 here is CASSSSGSGELFF. The CDR3 coding sequence is TGTGCCAGCAGCTCTTCGGGGTCCGGGGAGCTGTTTTTT.

The chain links TRBV6-1 to TRBJ1-2; perhaps TRBD1 as D (5 bases). V gave up 1 base and J gave up 1 base, with 13 bases separating them. The CDR3 is 16 amino acids. CDR1 and CDR2 from the germline V gene are MNHNS and SASEGT. The CDR3 sequence is CASSEGSQGINYGYTF. The CDR3 coding sequence is TGTGCCAGCAGTGAAGGTTCCCAGGGCATTAACTATGGCTACACCTTC.

The gene calls are TRBV9 and TRBJ1-1, with a tentative D call TRBD1 (6 bases). Trimming left V 1 base short and J 0 bases short, with 10 bases between. The CDR3 sequence is 15 residues long. The germline V gene encodes CDR1 SGDLS and CDR2 YYNGEE. The CDR3 loop is CASSVFAGVNTEAFF. In DNA form, the CDR3 reads TGTGCCAGCAGCGTATTCGCAGGGGTGAACACTGAAGCTTTCTTT.

The CDR3, as DNA: TGTGCCAGCAGCTTGGGACAGGGCAACTACGAGCAGTACTTC. Translation: CASSLGQGNYEQYF. The chain uses TRBV5-6 and TRBJ2-7, with TRBD1 matching 7 bases. The CDR3 totals 14 residues. V gave up 0 bases and J gave up 3 bases; unmatched junction bases: 3. CDR1 and CDR2 from the germline V gene are SGHDT and YYEEEE.

V and J are TRBV11-2 and TRBJ2-2, with TRBD1 matching 8 bases. The CDR3 consists of 15 residues. The germline gives CDR1 SGHAT, CDR2 FQNNGV. V shed 4 bases, J shed 5 bases, and the junction held 6 bases outside the gene matches. This CDR3 is CASSSDRGWTGELFF. The CDR3 DNA follows: TGTGCCAGCAGCTCCGACAGGGGTTGGACCGGGGAGCTGTTTTTT. The complete variable domain, with remaining parts taken from reference TRBV11-2 and TRBJ2-2, reads EAGVAQSPRYKIIEKRQSVAFWCNPISGHATLYWYQQILGQGPKLLIQFQNNGVVDDSQLPKDRFSAERLKGVDSTLKIQPAKLEDSAVYLCASSSDRGWTGELFFGEGSRLTVL.

This chain links TRBV14 with TRBJ2-7; 8 bases match TRBD2. Germline V gene lookup returns CDR1 SGHDN and CDR2 FVKESK. CDR3 size: 15 residues. The J segment lost 4 bases and the V segment lost 1 base, leaving 6 bases of the junction unmatched. For the CDR3, the DNA is TGTGCCAGCAGCCAAGTGAGCGGGAGAGCGTACGAGCAGTACTTC. It yields the protein CASSQVSGRAYEQYF.

CDR3 bases: TGTGCCAGCAGCTTGACGGCCTCCAGGTACGACGAGCAGTTCTTC. Translation gives CASSLTASRYDEQFF. The chain has TRBV7-3 and TRBJ2-1, with D hard to call. The germline V gene has CDR1 SGHTA and CDR2 FQGTGA. Trimming removed 3 bases from V and 10 bases from J, with 19 bases in between. The CDR3 runs 15 residues.

The chain employs TRBV4-2 and TRBJ1-1; 9 positions match TRBD1. The CDR3 contains 14 residues. Germline V gives CDR1 LGHNA, CDR2 YNFKEQ. The J segment lost 6 bases and the V segment lost 4 bases, leaving 6 bases of the junction unmatched. The CDR3 reads CASSRGQGLSEAFF. The CDR3 DNA is TGTGCCAGCAGCCGAGGACAGGGGCTGTCTGAAGCTTTCTTT.

The V call is TRBV21-1, the J call TRBJ1-1. TRBV21-1 is given as a pseudogene. The CDR3 contains 13 residues. This chain's CDR3 is CASSKGEGTEAFF. DNA of the CDR3: TGTGCCAGCAGCAAAGGGGAGGGGACTGAAGCTTTCTTT.

The V call is TRBV3-1 (or the pseudogene TRBV3-2), the J call TRBJ2-3, with 12 bases identical to TRBD2. This CDR3 comprises 17 residues. In germline, CDR1 is LGHDT, CDR2 YNNKEL (reference sequence). The V and J ends lost 4 bases and 3 bases, in that order; junction bases with no gene match: 8. The CDR3 is CASSRSQTSGSTDTQYF. The CDR3 region has the DNA TGTGCCAGCAGCCGAAGCCAGACTAGCGGGAGTACAGATACGCAGTATTTT.

The CDR3 protein is CASSFRGSNYEQYF. The CDR3 nucleotides are TGTGCCAGCAGTTTTCGGGGATCCAACTACGAGCAGTACTTC. The rearrangement uses TRBV28 and TRBJ2-7, with D perhaps matching TRBD2 (5 bases). The germline V and J ends were trimmed by 3 bases and 3 bases, with 12 bases remaining between them. CDR1 and CDR2 (germline): MDHEN, SYDVKM. CDR3 size: 14 residues.

This clone was detected only once. The rearrangement joins TRBV25-1 to TRBJ2-7; 11 bases are a match to TRBD2. CDR1 MGHDK and CDR2 SYGVNS come from the germline V gene. CDR3 length equals 15 residues. The ends lost 6 bases at V and 4 bases at J; junction bases unmatched: 8. The CDR3 loop reads CASSHRASGRYEQYF. The CDR3 DNA reads TGTGCCAGCAGCCATCGGGCTAGCGGGAGGTACGAGCAGTACTTC.

The chain couples TRBV24-1 to TRBJ2-3, with D uncertain. With 5 bases removed from V and 0 bases from J, the gap between germline ends came to 8 bases. CDR1 is KGHDR, CDR2 SFDVKD, per germline. There are 14 residues in the CDR3. The CDR3 nucleotides are TGTGCCACCAGTGCGCCGAGGAGCACAGATACGCAGTATTTT. Amino acids: CATSAPRSTDTQYF.

J is TRBJ1-1 and V is TRBV5-1; D unclear. The CDR3 is 13 residues long. Germline loops: CDR1 SGHRS, CDR2 YFSETQ. The germline V and J ends were trimmed by 3 bases and 9 bases, with 15 bases remaining between them. CDR3 DNA: TGCGCCAGCAGCTGGCGGGCAGAGAGTCAAGCTTTCTTT. Translation: CASSWRAESQAFF.

This clone has just one count. The V and J genes are TRBV4-3 and TRBJ2-3; TRBD1 aligns across 10 bases. The V gene's germline CDR1 is LGHNA and CDR2 YSLEER. V lost 1 base and J lost 2; bases outside the gene matches: 9. The CDR3 has 18 residues. CDR3 nucleotide sequence: TGCGCCAGCAGCCAAGGACCGACAGGGGGCGGATTCACAGATACGCAGTATTTT. Its protein is CASSQGPTGGGFTDTQYF.

This clone has only one observation. The V call is TRBV18, the J call TRBJ1-6; D might be TRBD1 (6 bases). Per the germline V gene, CDR1 is KGHSH and CDR2 is LQKENI. The ends were cut back, 3 bases at V and 7 bases at J, with 13 bases in the middle. The CDR3 contains 15 residues. The CDR3 sequence is CASSPTGTSNSPLHF. The CDR3 nucleotides read TGTGCCAGCTCACCTACCGGGACATCAAATTCACCCCTCCACTTT.

J is TRBJ2-5 and V is TRBV6-6; 8 nucleotides agree with TRBD2. The germline gives CDR1 MNHNY, CDR2 SVGAGI (reference sequence). V trimming: 7 bases; J trimming: 4 bases; junction bases outside the gene matches: 11. The CDR3 consists of 15 residues. The CDR3 loop reads CASKTERERPETQYF. The CDR3 DNA follows: TGTGCCAGCAAGACGGAGCGGGAGCGGCCAGAGACCCAGTACTTC.

In its sample, this clone was seen a few times. The chain has TRBV12-5 and TRBJ1-4, with D unresolved. The CDR3 loop spans 15 amino acids. V shed 0 bases and J shed 5 bases, with 10 bases lying between them. CDR1 LGHNT and CDR2 FRNRAP come from the germline V gene. The CDR3 DNA sequence: TGTGCTAGTGGTTTGGTAGTCGGTCTAAATGAAAAACTGTTTTTT. This codes for CASGLVVGLNEKLFF.

In this sample, this clone turned up a few times. The V and J genes are TRBV6-5 and TRBJ2-7; 9 bases fit TRBD1. CDR3 size: 13 residues. Germline V gives CDR1 MNHEY, CDR2 SVGAGI. J was trimmed by 3 bases and V by 7 bases; bases with no gene match: 4. The DNA for the CDR3 is TGTGCCAGCACGCGGGACAGGGACTACGAGCAGTACTTC. This encodes CASTRDRDYEQYF.

The rearrangement uses TRBV2 and TRBJ1-4; 8 nucleotides line up with TRBD1. Germline-derived CDR1 and CDR2 are SNHLY and FYNNEI. The CDR3 has 19 amino acids. Losses at the gene ends were 4 bases for V and 0 bases for J; bases not matched to a gene: 13. The CDR3 is CASSGRPGTGRATNEKLFF. The CDR3 nucleotides read TGTGCCAGCAGTGGCCGCCCCGGGACAGGCAGGGCAACTAATGAAAAACTGTTTTTT.